This entry is about one TCR beta chain. Its matching antigen is unknown. The sample comes from a study of identifying expanded T cells in peripheral blood. Whole-study findings and limits: Over about two and four weeks, about 17 and 20 clones changed, versus approximately 1.2 between replicates. Variance in clone template counts between two-week samples significantly increased with total template count across all healthy donors.

The CDR3 has 14 amino acids. Germline V lookup: CDR1 MNHEY, CDR2 SMNVEV (reference sequence). V lost 4 bases and J lost 7, with 14 bases in between. During the collection period, no donor immune events like infections were recorded. Profiling relied on immunoSEQ multiplex PCR, and the TCRdb table lists in-frame clones only, not all of them. The sample lists 100,000 to 150,000 clones; 75% to 90% were seen once. The sequence derives from a person aged 18 to 75 in good health. Input material: blood. The rearrangement joins TRBV27 to TRBJ2-1, with D uncertain. The CDR3 loop is CASSSFGMVNEQFF. As DNA, the CDR3 is TGTGCCAGCAGTTCCTTTGGGATGGTGAATGAGCAGTTCTTC.